This T cell receptor beta chain was documented in a study of blood T cell repertoires in COVID-19. Study-level background: The United States, Italy and Spain were the sources of the acute and convalescent COVID-19 samples. In each case, the material was cDNA or gDNA derived from T cells, B-cell-depleted T cells, or PBMCs.

In the original processing: Scientists estimated how many nucleated cells there were by amplifying reference gene primers. Generated by immunoSEQ multiplex PCR, the TCRdb table keeps only in-frame clones and is missing some. The D gene and trimming were derived from the DNA, and the V and J assignments and clone size from that table. The repertoire holds about 120,000 clones, around 81% seen once, with roughly 15% in the top ten. This CDR3 is built from 16 residues. Between the trimmed V and J ends, which lost 0 bases and 0 bases, there was a span of 8 bases. Per germline, CDR1 MNHEY and CDR2 SMNVEV (reference sequence).

The chain has TRBV27 and TRBJ2-2, with D hard to call. The sample comprised peripheral blood. This TCR was sampled from a man aged 30 to 39 with COVID-19, enrolled during active disease. The CDR3 sequence: CASSLSAPANTGELFF. The CDR3 region has the DNA TGTGCCAGCAGTTTATCGGCTCCCGCGAACACCGGGGAGCTGTTTTTT.